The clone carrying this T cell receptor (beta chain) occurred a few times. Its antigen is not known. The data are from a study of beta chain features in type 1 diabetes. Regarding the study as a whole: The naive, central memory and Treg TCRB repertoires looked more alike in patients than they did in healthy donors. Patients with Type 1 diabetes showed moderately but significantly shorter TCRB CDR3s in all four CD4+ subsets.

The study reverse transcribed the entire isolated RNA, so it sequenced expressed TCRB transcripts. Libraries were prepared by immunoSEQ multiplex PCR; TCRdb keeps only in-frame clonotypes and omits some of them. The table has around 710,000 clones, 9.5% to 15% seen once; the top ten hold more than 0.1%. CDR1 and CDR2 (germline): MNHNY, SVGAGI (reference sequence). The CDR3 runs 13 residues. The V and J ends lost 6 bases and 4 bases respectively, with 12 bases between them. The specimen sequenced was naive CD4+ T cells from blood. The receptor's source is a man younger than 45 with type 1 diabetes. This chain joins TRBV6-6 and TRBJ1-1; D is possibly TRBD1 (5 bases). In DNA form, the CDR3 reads TGTGCCAGCAGCCAGGACAACCCCACTGAAGCTTTCTTT. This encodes CASSQDNPTEAFF.